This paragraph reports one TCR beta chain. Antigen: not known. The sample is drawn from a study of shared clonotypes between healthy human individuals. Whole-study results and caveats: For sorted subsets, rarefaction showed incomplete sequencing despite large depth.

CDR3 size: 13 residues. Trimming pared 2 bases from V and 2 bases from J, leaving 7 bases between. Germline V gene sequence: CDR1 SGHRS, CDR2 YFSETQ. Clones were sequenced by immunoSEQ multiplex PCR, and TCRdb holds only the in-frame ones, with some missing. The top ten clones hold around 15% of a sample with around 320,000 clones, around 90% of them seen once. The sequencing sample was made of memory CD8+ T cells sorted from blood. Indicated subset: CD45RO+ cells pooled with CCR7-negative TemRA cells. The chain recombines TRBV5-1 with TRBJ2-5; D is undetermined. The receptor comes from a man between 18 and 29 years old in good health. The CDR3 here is CASSLGSQETQYF. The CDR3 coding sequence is TGCGCCAGCAGCTTAGGCTCGCAAGAGACCCAGTACTTC.